These 18 T cell receptor beta chains originate from one sample sequenced in a study of beta chain features in type 1 diabetes. The entirety of the isolated RNA underwent reverse transcription, so expressed TCRB transcripts were sequenced. Sequenced by immunoSEQ multiplex PCR; TCRdb stores in-frame clones only, minus some. The sample has approximately 360,000 clones; 10% to 15% are singletons. No antigen has been identified for these receptors. Study-wide points: In every one of the four CD4+ subsets, TCRB CDR3s were moderately but significantly shorter in Type 1 diabetes patients.

What was sequenced was naive CD4+ T cells from blood. These receptors all stem from a woman under 30 with type 1 diabetes.

This clone has only a few counts. V is TRBV12-5 and J is TRBJ2-5; 9 nucleotides agree with TRBD1. After removal of 6 bases from V and 0 bases from J, the junction contained 11 bases not matched to a gene. CDR3 length: 17 amino acids. Per the germline V gene, CDR1 is LGHNT and CDR2 is FRNRAP. The CDR3 DNA reads as TGTGCTAGTGGCCCTCGTGCCGGGACAGGGTACCAAGAGACCCAGTACTTC. Amino acids: CASGPRAGTGYQETQYF.

A few counts support this clone. This chain connects TRBV7-2 to TRBJ1-2; 9 bases map to TRBD1. This CDR3 has 14 amino acids. Germline loops: CDR1 SGHTA, CDR2 FQGNSA. Germline trimming cut 5 bases from V and 4 bases from J; bases unmatched to any gene: 5. The CDR3 reads CASSRTGGAYGYTF. The CDR3, as DNA: TGTGCCAGCAGCCGTACAGGGGGCGCCTATGGCTACACCTTC.

This clone occurred a few times. V and J are TRBV7-2 and TRBJ1-2; perhaps TRBD1 as D (5 bases). Trimming pared 2 bases from V and 4 bases from J, leaving 11 bases between. The germline V gene has CDR1 SGHTA and CDR2 FQGNSA. The CDR3 has 14 amino acids. CDR3 in DNA: TGTGCCAGCAGCTTAATGGCAGGGCCCTATGGCTACACCTTC. It yields the protein CASSLMAGPYGYTF. Drawing the rest from reference TRBV7-2 and TRBJ1-2, the complete variable domain is GAGVSQSPSNKVTEKGKDVELRCDPISGHTALYWYRQSLGQGLEFLIYFQGNSAPDKSGLPSDRFSAERTGGSVSTLTIQRTQQEDSAVYLCASSLMAGPYGYTFGSGTRLTVV.

The chain links TRBV29-1 to TRBJ1-4, with a possible D match to TRBD1 (6 bases). There are 12 residues in the CDR3. The germline V and J ends were trimmed by 3 bases and 7 bases, with 9 bases remaining between them. The V gene's germline CDR1 is SQVTM and CDR2 ANQGSEA. The CDR3 here is CSVEGAGEKLFF. DNA for the CDR3: TGCAGCGTTGAGGGGGCCGGTGAAAAACTGTTTTTT.

There are a few counts of this clone. This chain joins TRBV15 and TRBJ2-7, with TRBD1 matching over 7 bases. CDR1 and CDR2 (germline): LNHNV, YYDKDF (reference sequence). CDR3 size: 15 residues. Losses at the gene ends were 1 base for V and 4 bases for J; bases not matched to a gene: 7. This CDR3 reads CATSRGTGVLYEQYF. The CDR3 bases are TGTGCCACCAGCAGAGGTACAGGGGTATTGTACGAGCAGTACTTC.

The gene calls are TRBV12-5 and TRBJ2-5; weak D call: TRBD2 (6 bases). The J call is doubtful: the DNA matches TRBJ2-7 better. This CDR3 is 13 amino acids long. Germline V gene sequence: CDR1 LGHNT, CDR2 FRNRAP. CDR3 bases: TGTGCTAGTGGTGCGGGACCCGGCTACGAGCAGTACTTC. This gives the protein CASGAGPGYEQYF.

This chain uses TRBV20-1 with TRBJ2-2; D remains ambiguous. V was cut by 6 bases and J by 5 bases, with 7 bases left in between. The V gene's germline CDR1 is DFQATT and CDR2 SNEGSKA (reference sequence). There are 11 residues in the CDR3. CDR3 bases: TGCAGTGCCCAGGCTACCGGGGAGCTGTTTTTT. It translates to CSAQATGELFF.

This clone was seen a handful of times. The chain combines TRBV7-9 with TRBJ1-6, with 10 bases fitting TRBD1. The CDR3 runs to 19 residues. Germline CDR1 SEHNR, CDR2 FQNEAQ (reference sequence). With V trimmed by 5 bases and J by 3 bases, 13 bases remained unmatched. CDR3 coding DNA: TGTGCCAGCAGCCCAGAGGACAGGGGGGTAAAGAGCTATAATTCACCCCTCCACTTT. Its translation is CASSPEDRGVKSYNSPLHF.

This clone was seen a handful of times. This chain joins TRBV28 and TRBJ1-4; no clear D gene. Trimming took off 3 bases at V and 7 bases at J, with 12 bases between the two ends. There are 14 residues in the CDR3. Germline lookup yields CDR1 MDHEN and CDR2 SYDVKM. CDR3 sequence: CASSLTPLAEKLFF. The CDR3 DNA follows: TGTGCCAGCAGTTTGACTCCCTTGGCTGAAAAACTGTTTTTT.

This clone showed up just a few times. The chain couples TRBV28 to TRBJ2-5, with 7 bases aligning to TRBD2. This CDR3 has 14 residues. After removal of 6 bases from V and 5 bases from J, the junction contained 9 bases not matched to a gene. Germline V gene sequence: CDR1 MDHEN, CDR2 SYDVKM. The CDR3 DNA reads TGTGCCAGCAGACAAGGCGGGAGCGGGGAGACCCAGTACTTC. Its protein product is CASRQGGSGETQYF. Based on the CDR3 plus reference TRBV28 and TRBJ2-5, the full variable domain is DVKVTQSSRYLVKRTGEKVFLECVQDMDHENMFWYRQDPGLGLRLIYFSYDVKMKEKGDIPEGYSVSREKKERFSLILESASTNQTSMYLCASRQGGSGETQYFGPGTRLLVL.

With regard to this clone: The identical CDR3 is also encoded by other nucleotide sequences in the sample. This chain uses TRBV5-1 with TRBJ2-7, with 9 positions matching TRBD1. The germline V gene encodes CDR1 SGHRS and CDR2 YFSETQ. The V and J ends lost 3 bases and 1 base, in that order; junction bases with no gene match: 5. CDR3 length: 15 residues. The CDR3 DNA reads TGCGCCAGCAGCTCTGGACAGGGGCTATCCTACGAGCAGTACTTC. This translates into CASSSGQGLSYEQYF. The full variable domain, with the rest looked up from reference TRBV5-1 and TRBJ2-7, is KAGVTQTPRYLIKTRGQQVTLSCSPISGHRSVSWYQQTPGQGLQFLFEYFSETQRNKGNFPGRFSGRQFSNSRSEMNVSTLELGDSALYLCASSSGQGLSYEQYFGPGTRLTVT.

This clone was counted between two and nine times. This chain uses TRBV4-3 with TRBJ1-5, with D possibly matching TRBD1 (5 bases). Trimming took 3 bases from V and 3 from J, leaving 9 bases between them. Germline V gene data show CDR1 as LGHNA and CDR2 as YSLEER. The CDR3 length is 14 residues. The CDR3 DNA reads as TGCGCCAGCAGCCACGGACAAATCAATCAGCCCCAGCATTTT. Its translation is CASSHGQINQPQHF.

The chain recombines TRBV7-2 with TRBJ1-6; a possible D gene is TRBD1 (6 bases). Germline V gene data show CDR1 as SGHTA and CDR2 as FQGNSA. The CDR3 is 14 residues long. V was cut by 4 bases and J by 9 bases, with 13 bases left in between. The CDR3, as DNA: TGTGCCAGCAGCTCTACAGGGAGTGGTTCACCCCTCCACTTT. This codes for CASSSTGSGSPLHF.

The rearrangement links TRBV28 to TRBJ2-1; TRBD1 is a possible D gene (5 bases). The CDR3 loop spans 15 amino acids. The V end lost 2 bases, the J end lost 6 bases, and 14 bases lay between the germline ends. The germline CDR1 and CDR2 sequences are MDHEN and SYDVKM. The CDR3 loop is CASSLLTPQGNEQFF. The CDR3 nucleotides read TGTGCCAGCAGTTTACTGACCCCCCAGGGCAATGAGCAGTTCTTC.

The chain carries TRBV2 and TRBJ2-7; 9 bases agree with TRBD1. Germline V lookup: CDR1 SNHLY, CDR2 FYNNEI. The CDR3 has 15 residues. The ends lost 6 bases at V and 5 bases at J; junction bases unmatched: 11. This CDR3 reads CASRALGTGSNEQYF. The CDR3 DNA follows: TGTGCCAGCAGAGCCCTCGGGACAGGGTCAAACGAGCAGTACTTC.

The table lists this clone with a few counts. J is TRBJ2-7 and V is TRBV7-2; D is possibly TRBD1 (6 bases). Trimming left V 5 bases short and J 2 bases short, with 13 bases between. This CDR3 spans 14 amino acids. Germline assignment: CDR1 SGHTA and CDR2 FQGNSA. The CDR3 is CASSVTQGTYEQYF. Here the CDR3 DNA reads TGTGCCAGCAGCGTTACACAGGGAACCTACGAGCAGTACTTC.

The J gene is TRBJ1-2, the V gene TRBV7-9, with 8 bases identical to TRBD1. Germline CDR1 and CDR2: SEHNR and FQNEAQ (reference sequence). The junction had 13 bases not matched to a gene; V was cut back by 5 bases and J by 2 bases. CDR3 length equals 17 residues. In DNA form, the CDR3 reads TGTGCCAGCAGCCCAAAGGGGACAGGTGACAGGAACTATGGCTACACCTTC. It encodes CASSPKGTGDRNYGYTF.

This rearrangement joins TRBV18 to TRBJ1-5, with 7 bases matching TRBD1. Germline V gene data show CDR1 as KGHSH and CDR2 as LQKENI. This CDR3 contains 15 residues. V lost 0 bases, J lost 6 bases, and 5 bases stayed unmatched. CDR3 DNA sequence: TGTGCCAGCTCACCACCGAACAGGGGCTCTCAGCCCCAGCATTTT. Amino acid sequence: CASSPPNRGSQPQHF.